The 26 T cell receptor beta chains presented below share a single source sample, sequenced in a study of T cells in Graves' hyperthyroidism and ophthalmopathy. RNA transcripts were the template for amplifying TCR beta CDR3 regions. Primed by the HTBI set, a first-round RT-PCR was run on the TCR CDR3. Each CDR3 protein gets one entry after TCRdb re-called the multiplex PCR reads with MiXCR. In the table there are around 300,000 distinct CDR3 sequences, roughly 13% of which are singletons. Sequencing input: blood. All receptors derive from a woman aged 40 to 50 with Graves' hyperthyroidism.

The table lists this clonotype with many counts. The chain employs TRBV6-1 and TRBJ1-4; the D gene is possibly TRBD1 (6 bases). CDR3 size: 14 residues. Germline CDR1 is MNHNS and CDR2 is SASEGT. V lost 6 bases and J lost 7, with 15 bases in between. CDR3 nucleotides: TGTGCCAGCAGGTCCGGGACAAAAGGTGAAAAACTGTTTTTT. Its protein is CASRSGTKGEKLFF.

This clonotype was seen many times. The CDR3 DNA is TGCGCCAGCAGCTTGGGAGCGCGGGAGGAAGATACGCAGTATTTT. Its translation is CASSLGAREEDTQYF. The V and J genes are TRBV5-1 and TRBJ2-3; TRBD2 aligns across 8 bases. The CDR3 extends over 15 amino acids. With 0 bases clipped from V and 5 bases from J, the junction kept 5 bases outside the gene matches. Germline V lookup: CDR1 SGHRS, CDR2 YFSETQ. Based on the CDR3 plus reference TRBV5-1 and TRBJ2-3, the full variable domain is KAGVTQTPRYLIKTRGQQVTLSCSPISGHRSVSWYQQTPGQGLQFLFEYFSETQRNKGNFPGRFSGRQFSNSRSEMNVSTLELGDSALYLCASSLGAREEDTQYFGPGTRLTVL.

The chain recombines TRBV7-9 with TRBJ2-3, with TRBD2 identical over 12 bases. Per the germline V gene, CDR1 is SEHNR and CDR2 is FQNEAQ (reference sequence). This CDR3 spans 17 amino acids. With 4 bases clipped from V and 0 bases from J, the junction kept 5 bases outside the gene matches. The chain's CDR3 is CASSSGLAGQSTDTQYF. CDR3 nucleotide sequence: TGTGCCAGCAGCTCGGGACTAGCGGGCCAAAGCACAGATACGCAGTATTTT.

This clonotype was observed many times. The V gene is TRBV12-3 or TRBV12-4, the J gene TRBJ1-2, with D possibly matching TRBD1 (5 bases). Trimming took 7 bases from V and 4 from J, leaving 22 bases between them. The CDR3 is 16 residues long. The CDR3 spells CASKHPDRDAGYGYTF. CDR3 in DNA: TGTGCCAGCAAACACCCTGACCGGGACGCTGGCTATGGCTACACCTTC.

This clonotype was found many times. The chain is built from TRBV6-2 or TRBV6-3 and TRBJ1-1; 12 bases align to TRBD1. Germline V gene sequence: CDR1 MNHEY, CDR2 SVGEGT. The length of the CDR3 is 15 residues. V lost 6 bases to trimming and J lost 7 bases; unmatched junction nucleotides: 9. CDR3 loop: CASRMSGQGAGEAFF. CDR3 DNA: TGTGCCAGCAGAATGTCGGGACAGGGGGCCGGTGAAGCTTTCTTT.

This clonotype was counted many times. The V call is TRBV6-2 or TRBV6-3, the J call TRBJ2-7; D may be TRBD2 (7 bases). The CDR3 runs to 15 residues. The germline CDR1 and CDR2 sequences are MNHEY and SVGEGT. Trimming left V 6 bases short and J 0 bases short, with 15 bases between. In nucleotides, the CDR3 is TGTGCCAGCAGCAACCGGGGGGCAGGCTCCTACGAGCAGTACTTC. It codes for CASSNRGAGSYEQYF.

The sample holds many counts of this clonotype. V gene TRBV5-1 combines with J gene TRBJ2-1; D unclear. This CDR3 is 14 amino acids long. The V gene lost 0 bases and the J gene lost 7 bases, with 11 bases spanning the gap. Germline loops: CDR1 SGHRS, CDR2 YFSETQ. The CDR3 region has the DNA TGCGCCAGCAGCTTGGTAGGTCTATTGAATGAGCAGTTCTTC. Translation gives CASSLVGLLNEQFF.

This clonotype was seen at least ten times. This chain uses TRBV6-1 with TRBJ2-1, with D hard to call. This CDR3 has 14 amino acids. The V gene's germline CDR1 is MNHNS and CDR2 SASEGT. V lost 3 bases and J 6 bases, leaving 12 bases between the germline ends. The CDR3 region is CASSDSNLGNEQFF. In DNA form, the CDR3 reads TGTGCCAGCAGTGACAGCAACCTTGGCAATGAGCAGTTCTTC.

The sample holds many counts of this clonotype. V usage is TRBV29-1 and J usage is TRBJ2-7; the D gene is possibly TRBD1 (5 bases). Germline loops: CDR1 SQVTM, CDR2 ANQGSEA. Trimming stripped 7 bases from V and 3 bases from J, with 13 bases between. The CDR3 covers 12 residues. The CDR3 sequence is CSAYTDNYEQYF. The CDR3 DNA sequence: TGCAGCGCATACACGGACAACTACGAGCAGTACTTC.

The chain recombines TRBV20-1 with TRBJ2-2; 10 nucleotides line up with TRBD2. The V gene's germline CDR1 is DFQATT and CDR2 SNEGSKA (reference sequence). J gave up 5 bases and V 6 bases, and 12 bases lay outside the gene matches. This CDR3 is built from 16 residues. CDR3 loop: CSAPNERTSGTGELFF. CDR3 coding DNA: TGCAGTGCCCCAAACGAGAGGACTAGCGGTACCGGGGAGCTGTTTTTT.

The chain has TRBV5-1 and TRBJ2-1; TRBD2 agrees at 9 bases. CDR1 is SGHRS, CDR2 YFSETQ, per germline. The CDR3 has 16 residues. V lost 4 bases and J lost 5; bases outside the gene matches: 10. In DNA form, the CDR3 reads TGCGCCAGCAGCCTACGTCGTGCTAGCGGGGACAATGAGCAGTTCTTC. It yields the protein CASSLRRASGDNEQFF.

This clonotype was seen many times. The J gene is TRBJ2-7, the V gene TRBV6-5; a possible D gene is TRBD2 (6 bases). Germline V CDR1 and CDR2: MNHEY, SVGAGI. This CDR3 has 14 residues. Trimming cost V 0 bases and J 4 bases, with 10 bases left between them. The CDR3 DNA is TGTGCCAGCAGTTACTCCGTTGCGGGGTACGAGCAGTACTTC. Translation: CASSYSVAGYEQYF.

There are many counts of this clonotype. The chain uses TRBV6-1 and TRBJ1-5; perhaps TRBD1 as D (6 bases). The CDR3 totals 13 residues. CDR1 is MNHNS, CDR2 SASEGT, per germline. The V end was cut by 5 bases, the J end by 6 bases, with 11 bases between. The CDR3 DNA is TGTGCCAGCAGTAGGGGGGCTGGTCAGCCCCAGCATTTT. Encoded protein: CASSRGAGQPQHF.

This clonotype was picked up many times. The chain carries TRBV6-1 and TRBJ1-1; possible D gene TRBD1, 6 bases. The V gene's germline CDR1 is MNHNS and CDR2 SASEGT. The CDR3 sequence is 13 residues long. The V end lost 11 bases, the J end lost 6 bases, and 19 bases lay between the germline ends. The CDR3: CAGTSWGRPEAFF. The CDR3 bases are TGTGCCGGGACAAGCTGGGGGCGGCCTGAAGCTTTCTTT.

In its sample, this clonotype was seen a few times. The chain employs TRBV9 and TRBJ2-7; D call uncertain. The CDR3 sequence is 14 residues long. Germline V lookup: CDR1 SGDLS, CDR2 YYNGEE. Between the trimmed V and J ends, which lost 0 bases and 2 bases, there was a span of 9 bases. CDR3 in DNA: TGTGCCAGCAGCGTAGGGTCACAGCCCTACGAGCAGTACTTC. Translation gives CASSVGSQPYEQYF.

With respect to this clonotype: A read error may explain this, as a much larger clone is one base away. The chain recombines TRBV18 with TRBJ2-7; the D gene could be TRBD1 or TRBD2 (5 bases each). The V gene's germline CDR1 is KGHSH and CDR2 LQKENI. The CDR3 has 13 amino acids. Here the CDR3 DNA reads TGTGCCGGCTCGCCCAAGGGACCTTACGAGCAGTACTTC. Encoded protein: CAGSPKGPYEQYF. Supplemented by reference TRBV18 and TRBJ2-7, the full variable domain reads NAGVMQNPRHLVRRRGQEARLRCSPMKGHSHVYWYRQLPEEGLKFMVYLQKENIIDESGMPKERFSAEFPKEGPSILRIQQVVRGDSAAYFCAGSPKGPYEQYFGPGTRLTVT.

The table lists this clonotype with many counts. The J gene is TRBJ2-1, the V gene TRBV6-1; TRBD1 matches 9 bases. The germline V gene encodes CDR1 MNHNS and CDR2 SASEGT. CDR3 length: 15 residues. The junction had 7 bases not matched to a gene; V was cut back by 2 bases and J by 8 bases. This CDR3 reads CASSEPGQGWDEQFF. Here the CDR3 DNA reads TGTGCCAGCAGTGAACCTGGACAGGGGTGGGATGAGCAGTTCTTC.

There are many counts of this clonotype. The J gene is TRBJ1-2, the V gene TRBV24-1; 7 bases map to TRBD1. V trimming: 3 bases; J trimming: 4 bases; junction bases outside the gene matches: 4. There are 14 residues in the CDR3. Germline values: CDR1 KGHDR, CDR2 SFDVKD. Here the CDR3 reads CATSDGGQIYGYTF. DNA for the CDR3: TGTGCCACCAGTGATGGGGGACAGATCTATGGCTACACCTTC.

This clonotype was seen a few times. The chain is built from TRBV27 and TRBJ2-7; 9 bases line up with TRBD2. The CDR3 length is 14 residues. The germline CDR1 and CDR2 sequences are MNHEY and SMNVEV (reference sequence). Unmatched junction bases numbered 6, after V lost 5 bases and J lost 4 bases. The CDR3 protein is CASSPFSGSYEQYF. CDR3 bases: TGTGCCAGCAGTCCATTTAGCGGGAGTTACGAGCAGTACTTC.

This clonotype was recorded at least ten times. The DNA for the CDR3 is TGTGCCAGCAGCCAAGATCCCAGGATAGCCAATGATTCACCCCTCCACTTT. Amino acids: CASSQDPRIANDSPLHF. The V gene is TRBV3-1, the J gene TRBJ1-6; D remains ambiguous. The CDR3 covers 17 residues. The germline V and J ends were trimmed by 0 bases and 8 bases, with 17 bases remaining between them. Germline CDR1 is LGHDT and CDR2 is YNNKEL (reference sequence).

This clonotype was counted ten times or more. The V call is TRBV5-8, the J call TRBJ2-3; D not resolved. CDR3 size: 13 residues. From germline, CDR1 is SGHTS and CDR2 YDEGEE. V shed 4 bases and J shed 2 bases, with 8 bases lying between them. For the CDR3, the DNA is TGTGCCAGCAGCCGACCCGACACAGATACGCAGTATTTT. It encodes CASSRPDTDTQYF.

Ten or more counts support this clonotype. The chain joins TRBV6-5 to TRBJ2-4; 8 bases align to TRBD2. This CDR3 comprises 18 residues. V lost 2 bases, J lost 4 bases, and 13 bases stayed unmatched. CDR1 is MNHEY, CDR2 SVGAGI, per germline. CDR3 coding DNA: TGTGCCAGCAGTTACCCGATTCCAGAGCGGGAGTGGAAAAACATTCAGTACTTC. Translated: CASSYPIPEREWKNIQYF.

The sample holds many counts of this clonotype. The rearrangement links TRBV3-1 to TRBJ1-2; TRBD1 aligns across 9 bases. With V trimmed by 2 bases and J by 8 bases, 6 bases remained unmatched. The CDR3 runs to 14 residues. CDR1 is LGHDT and CDR2 is YNNKEL in the germline V gene (reference sequence). CDR3 bases: TGTGCCAGCAGCCAATCGGGACAGGGCTTAGGCTACACCTTC. Translating it yields CASSQSGQGLGYTF.

This clonotype was seen only once. The V gene is TRBV7-2, the J gene TRBJ1-2; no clear D gene. This CDR3 comprises 15 residues. The V and J ends lost 5 bases and 6 bases respectively, with 19 bases between them. The germline V gene has CDR1 SGHTA and CDR2 FQGNSA. The CDR3 sequence: CASSRGREGRDGYTF. The CDR3, as DNA: TGTGCCAGCAGCCGGGGTCGGGAAGGGAGAGATGGCTACACCTTC.

This chain uses TRBV20-1 with TRBJ2-7; possible D gene TRBD1, 6 bases. With 2 bases removed from V and 2 bases from J, the gap between germline ends came to 16 bases. The germline V gene encodes CDR1 DFQATT and CDR2 SNEGSKA (reference sequence). The CDR3 is 15 amino acids. As DNA, the CDR3 is TGCAGTGCTAGATGGCCGTCAGGGGACCCCTACGAGCAGTACTTC. Translated, it gives CSARWPSGDPYEQYF.

There are many counts of this clonotype. The chain has TRBV11-2 and TRBJ1-2, with D unresolved. This CDR3 region has 14 residues. The V end was cut by 5 bases, the J end by 0 bases, with 10 bases between. The germline V gene has CDR1 SGHAT and CDR2 FQNNGV. As DNA, the CDR3 is TGTGCCAGCAGCCCCTGGGGTACTAACTATGGCTACACCTTC. This translates into CASSPWGTNYGYTF.